These T cell receptor beta chains were read from a single sample in a study of cytomegalovirus exposure and HLA in healthy donors. TCRdb's copy holds only in-frame clones and misses some; the assay was immunoSEQ multiplex PCR. The sample has about 130,000 clones, 80% seen once; the top ten hold 1%. Sequenced input: PBMCs. Receptors originate from a man in his forties in good health and CMV-seronegative. CDR3s include the opening cysteine and the closing phenylalanine or tryptophan. A clone size is listed for some rows: how often the clone was seen (once, few, many), or a class if it is expanded.

V gene,clone size,CDR3 protein
TRBV30,-,CAWSAQGEYYGYTF
TRBV7-9,-,CASSPGGTEAFF
TRBV6-1,-,CASSGNPGLASTDTQYF
TRBV2,-,CASSARGWANVLTF
TRBV4-1,few,CASSQRSTVTEQFF
TRBV5-4,few,CASSFSGQTVYEQYF
TRBV7-2,once,CASSPPAGKIEQYF
TRBV27,-,CASSSGTSEVALHF
TRBV5-6,-,CASSSGLTYNEQFF
TRBV6-5,few,CASRKQEYAGYTF
TRBV19,-,CASSEAGVSSYEQYF
TRBV4-1,-,CASSQDLQAKDTEAFF
TRBV7-7,-,CASSQGHLNTGELFF
TRBV28,-,CASTWGQDQPQHF
TRBV4-1,-,CASSQVSEGTDTQYF
TRBV30,-,CAWRKGRGGNSPLHF
TRBV7-2,-,CASSMQRGAYEQYF
TRBV19,-,CAISGRGDSNQPQHF
TRBV6-1,-,CASSEGSSSYEQYF
TRBV25-1,-,CASSEQGDGAEAFF
TRBV7-2,once,CASSVDRNSYEQYF
TRBV2,-,CASSENSGGSNEQFF
TRBV5-1,-,CASSLVAGGRYEQFF
TRBV30,-,CAWTWGISSTDTQYF
TRBV6-1,-,CASSEASRSGNTIYF
TRBV6-5,-,CASSYSAVITDTQYF
TRBV30,-,CAWGRDYEQYF
TRBV7-9,-,CASSLVSTEAFF
TRBV28,once,CASSSPWGGTEAFF
TRBV5-1,-,CATGTSGVLSDTQYF
TRBV6-6,few,CASSKGGEDQPQHF
TRBV6-1,-,CASSRGEEQYF
TRBV30,-,CAWTGQRNTEAFF
TRBV19,-,CASSTRQGTYEQYF
TRBV2,-,CASSERWAGMGYEQYF
TRBV23-1,-,CASTRSGTPSTDTQYF
TRBV2,-,CASIRGLGRQYNEQFF
TRBV2,-,CASRRDRDPSYEQYF
TRBV6-6,-,CASSRSSGNTIYF
TRBV19,once,CASSIGGSNTEAFF
TRBV18,-,CASSLRLDQETQYF
TRBV27,-,CASTHVSSGANVLTF
TRBV5-4,-,CASSRVAGAEGYTF
TRBV11-1,-,CASSFRDYRVTSYEQYF
TRBV5-4,-,CASSLDPTDSYEQYF
TRBV30,-,CAWRSSSGNTIYF